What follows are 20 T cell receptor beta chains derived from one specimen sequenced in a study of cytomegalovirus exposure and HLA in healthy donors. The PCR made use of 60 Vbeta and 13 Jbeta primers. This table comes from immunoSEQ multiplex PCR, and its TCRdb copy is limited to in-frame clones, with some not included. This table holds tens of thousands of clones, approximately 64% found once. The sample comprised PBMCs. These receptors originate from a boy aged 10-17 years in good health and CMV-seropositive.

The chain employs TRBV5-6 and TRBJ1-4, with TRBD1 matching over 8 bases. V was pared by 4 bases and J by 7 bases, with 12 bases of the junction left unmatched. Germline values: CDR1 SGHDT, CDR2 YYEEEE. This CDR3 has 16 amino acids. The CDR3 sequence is CASSPAGGVRSEKLFF. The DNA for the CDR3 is TGTGCCAGCAGCCCGGCAGGGGGCGTAAGAAGTGAAAAACTGTTTTTT.

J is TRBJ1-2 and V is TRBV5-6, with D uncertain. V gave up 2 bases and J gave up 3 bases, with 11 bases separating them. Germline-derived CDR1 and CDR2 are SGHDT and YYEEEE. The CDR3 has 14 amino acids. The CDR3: CASSFGPTDYGYTF. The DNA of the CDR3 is TGTGCCAGCAGCTTTGGGCCGACCGACTATGGCTACACCTTC. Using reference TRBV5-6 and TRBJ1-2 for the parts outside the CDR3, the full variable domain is DAGVTQSPTHLIKTRGQQVTLRCSPKSGHDTVSWYQQALGQGPQFIFQYYEEEERQRGNFPDRFSGHQFPNYSSELNVNALLLGDSALYLCASSFGPTDYGYTFGSGTRLTVV.

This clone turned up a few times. Here the CDR3 DNA reads TGTGCCAGTAGGGACTATCCGAGGGAGCAGTTCTTC. This sequence encodes CASRDYPREQFF. This rearrangement joins TRBV19 to TRBJ2-1, with TRBD2 as a possible D gene (6 bases). V was clipped by 6 bases and J by 10 bases, with 13 bases between them. The CDR3 spans 12 residues. The germline V gene has CDR1 LNHDA and CDR2 SQIVND (reference sequence). Looking up the rest from reference TRBV19 and TRBJ2-1 gives the full variable domain: DGGITQSPKYLFRKEGQNVTLSCEQNLNHDAMYWYRQDPGQGLRLIYYSQIVNDFQKGDIAEGYSVSREKKESFPLTVTSAQKNPTAFYLCASRDYPREQFFGPGTRLTVL.

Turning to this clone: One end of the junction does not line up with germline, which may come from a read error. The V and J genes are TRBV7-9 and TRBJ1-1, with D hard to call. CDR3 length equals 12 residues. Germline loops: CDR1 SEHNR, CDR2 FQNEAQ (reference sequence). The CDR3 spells CSSGYSNTEAFF. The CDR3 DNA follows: TGTTCCAGCGGTTACAGTAACACTGAAGCTTTCTTT.

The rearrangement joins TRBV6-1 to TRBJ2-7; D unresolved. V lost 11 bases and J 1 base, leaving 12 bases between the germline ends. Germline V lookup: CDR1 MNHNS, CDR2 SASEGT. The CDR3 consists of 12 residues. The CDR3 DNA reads TGTGCCGGGCAACCAAGGTCCTACGAGCAGTACTTC. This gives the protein CAGQPRSYEQYF.

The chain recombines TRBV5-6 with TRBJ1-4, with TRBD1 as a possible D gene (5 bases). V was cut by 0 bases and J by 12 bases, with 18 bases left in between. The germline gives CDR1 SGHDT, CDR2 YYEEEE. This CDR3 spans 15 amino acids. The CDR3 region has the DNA TGTGCCAGCAGCTTGGGTGGGGCCGTACCCCGGGAACTGTTTTTT. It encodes CASSLGGAVPRELFF.

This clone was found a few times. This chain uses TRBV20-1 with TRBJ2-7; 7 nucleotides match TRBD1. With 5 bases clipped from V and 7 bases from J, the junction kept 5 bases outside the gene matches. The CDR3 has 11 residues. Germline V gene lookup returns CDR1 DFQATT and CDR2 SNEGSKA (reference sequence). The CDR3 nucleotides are TGCAGTGCTCGACAACAGGGGGAGCAGTACTTC. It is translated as CSARQQGEQYF.

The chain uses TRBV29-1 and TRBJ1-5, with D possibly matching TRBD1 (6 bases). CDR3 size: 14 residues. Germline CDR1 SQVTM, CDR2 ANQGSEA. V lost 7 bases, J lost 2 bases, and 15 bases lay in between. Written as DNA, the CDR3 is TGCAGCGCCGCGGTCGGGGGGCGCAATCAGCCCCAGCATTTT. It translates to CSAAVGGRNQPQHF.

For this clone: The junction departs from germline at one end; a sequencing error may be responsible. CDR3 residues: CSSSDDSYEQYF. As DNA, the CDR3 is TGTTCCAGCAGCGATGACAGCTACGAGCAGTACTTC. The V gene is TRBV7-9, the J gene TRBJ2-7; D might be TRBD1 (5 bases). The CDR3 runs to 12 residues. The germline gives CDR1 SEHNR, CDR2 FQNEAQ (reference sequence).

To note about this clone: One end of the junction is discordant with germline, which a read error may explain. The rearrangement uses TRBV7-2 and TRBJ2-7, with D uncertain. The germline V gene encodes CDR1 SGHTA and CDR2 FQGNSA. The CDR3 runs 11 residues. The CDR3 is CASSLSCEQYF. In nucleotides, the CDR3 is TGTGCCAGCAGCTTATCCTGCGAGCAGTACTTC.

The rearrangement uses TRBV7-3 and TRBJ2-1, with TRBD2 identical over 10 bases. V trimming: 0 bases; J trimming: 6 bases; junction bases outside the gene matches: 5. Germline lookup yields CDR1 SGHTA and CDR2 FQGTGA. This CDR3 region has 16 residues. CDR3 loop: CASSLTPSGSFNEQFF. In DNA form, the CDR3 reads TGTGCCAGCAGCTTAACCCCTAGCGGGAGTTTCAATGAGCAGTTCTTC.

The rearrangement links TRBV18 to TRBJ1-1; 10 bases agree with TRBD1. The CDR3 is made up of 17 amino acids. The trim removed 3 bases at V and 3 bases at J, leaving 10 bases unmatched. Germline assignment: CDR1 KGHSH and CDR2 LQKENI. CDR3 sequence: CASSPQLSGTGDTEAFF. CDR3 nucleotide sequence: TGTGCCAGCTCACCCCAGTTATCCGGGACAGGGGACACTGAAGCTTTCTTT.

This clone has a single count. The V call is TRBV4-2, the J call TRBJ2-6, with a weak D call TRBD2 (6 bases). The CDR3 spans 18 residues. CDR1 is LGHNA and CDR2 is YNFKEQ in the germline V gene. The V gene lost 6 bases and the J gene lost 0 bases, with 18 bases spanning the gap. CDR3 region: CASRKSGTDTSGANVLTF. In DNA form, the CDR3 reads TGTGCCAGCAGAAAATCCGGGACTGACACCTCTGGGGCCAACGTCCTGACTTTC.

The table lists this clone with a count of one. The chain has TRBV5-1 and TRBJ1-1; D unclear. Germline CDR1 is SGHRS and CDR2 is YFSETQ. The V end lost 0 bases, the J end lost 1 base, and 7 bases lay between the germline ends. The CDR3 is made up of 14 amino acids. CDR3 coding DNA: TGCGCCAGCAGCTTGGACAGTAGGAACACTGAAGCTTTCTTT. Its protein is CASSLDSRNTEAFF.

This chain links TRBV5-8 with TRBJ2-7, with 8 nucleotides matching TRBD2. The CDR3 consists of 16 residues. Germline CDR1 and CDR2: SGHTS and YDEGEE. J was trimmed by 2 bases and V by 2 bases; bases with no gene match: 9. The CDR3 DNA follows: TGTGCCAGCAGCTTTCTCCCCGGGAGGGGAGCCTACGAGCAGTACTTC. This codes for CASSFLPGRGAYEQYF.

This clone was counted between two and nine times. CDR3 sequence (DNA): TGTGCCAGCTCACGAGGACAGCTTAATGAAAAACTGTTTTTT. Amino acid sequence: CASSRGQLNEKLFF. V usage is TRBV18 and J usage is TRBJ1-4, with a possible D match to TRBD1 (6 bases). The CDR3 totals 14 residues. The germline gives CDR1 KGHSH, CDR2 LQKENI. V lost 4 bases, J lost 4 bases, and 10 bases lay in between.

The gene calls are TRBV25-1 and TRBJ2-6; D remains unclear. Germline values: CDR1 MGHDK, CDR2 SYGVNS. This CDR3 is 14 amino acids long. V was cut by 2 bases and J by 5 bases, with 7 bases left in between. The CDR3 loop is CASSEGPWANVLTF. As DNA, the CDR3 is TGTGCCAGCAGTGAAGGCCCGTGGGCCAACGTCCTGACTTTC.

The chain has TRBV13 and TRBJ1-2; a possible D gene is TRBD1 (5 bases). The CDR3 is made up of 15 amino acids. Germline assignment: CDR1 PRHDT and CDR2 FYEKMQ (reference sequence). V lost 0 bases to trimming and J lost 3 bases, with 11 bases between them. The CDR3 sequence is CASSLGAQADYGYTF. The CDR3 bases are TGTGCCAGCAGCTTAGGAGCACAGGCGGACTATGGCTACACCTTC.

Here the CDR3 reads CASSSDSNSGNTIYF. In DNA form, the CDR3 reads TGTGCCAGCAGCTCGGACAGTAACTCTGGAAACACCATATATTTT. The genes are TRBV7-9 and TRBJ1-3; possible D gene TRBD1, 6 bases. CDR1 is SEHNR and CDR2 is FQNEAQ in the germline V gene (reference sequence). V was shortened by 4 bases and J by 0 bases, with 10 bases between the two germline ends. The CDR3 runs to 15 residues. Full variable domain (missing parts from reference TRBV7-9 and TRBJ1-3): DTGVSQNPRHKITKRGQNVTFRCDPISEHNRLYWYRQTLGQGPEFLTYFQNEAQLEKSRLLSDRFSAERPKGSFSTLEIQRTEQGDSAMYLCASSSDSNSGNTIYFGEGSWLTVV.

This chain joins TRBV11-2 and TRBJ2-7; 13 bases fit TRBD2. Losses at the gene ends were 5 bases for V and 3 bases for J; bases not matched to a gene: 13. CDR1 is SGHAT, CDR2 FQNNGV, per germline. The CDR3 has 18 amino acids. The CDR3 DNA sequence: TGTGCCAGCAGCACCAGACTAGCGGGGGGTCCTACCAACTACGAGCAGTACTTC. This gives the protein CASSTRLAGGPTNYEQYF.